The rows below give T cell receptor beta chains drawn from one sample of a study of cytomegalovirus exposure and HLA in healthy donors. Sequencing used immunoSEQ multiplex PCR; TCRdb keeps in-frame clones, though not all of them. Among 100,000 or so clones listed, more than 9.5% were seen once. What was sequenced was PBMCs. The receptors come from a man aged 40-49 years in good health and CMV-seropositive. Both conserved end residues are part of each CDR3. Fields, in order: V gene, J gene, D gene, clone size, CDR3 DNA, CDR3 protein. D genes are given only for firm matches. For some rows the clone size is stated as once, few or many, or as a class when expanded; others skip it.

v_gene: TRBV5-4; j_gene: TRBJ2-1; d_gene: .; abundance: few; CDR3nt: TGTGCCAGCAGCTTGAAGGCAGGGGTGAACAATGAGCAGTTCTTC; CDR3aa: CASSLKAGVNNEQFF
v_gene: TRBV7-2; j_gene: TRBJ1-1; d_gene: .; abundance: .; CDR3nt: TGTGCCAGCAGCTCTTCGACAGGGAACACTGAAGCTTTCTTT; CDR3aa: CASSSSTGNTEAFF
v_gene: TRBV6-5; j_gene: TRBJ2-5; d_gene: TRBD2; abundance: .; CDR3nt: TGTGCCAGCAGTCCGGGAGGGTGGGAGACCCAGTACTTC; CDR3aa: CASSPGGWETQYF
v_gene: TRBV11-2; j_gene: TRBJ2-2; d_gene: TRBD1; abundance: few; CDR3nt: TGTGCCAGCACCCACCCGAGGGGGCGTTATACCGGGGAGCTGTTTTTT; CDR3aa: CASTHPRGRYTGELFF
v_gene: TRBV18; j_gene: TRBJ1-5; d_gene: .; abundance: .; CDR3nt: TGTGCCAGCTCACCTGGGGAGAATCAGCCCCAGCATTTT; CDR3aa: CASSPGENQPQHF
v_gene: TRBV2; j_gene: TRBJ2-1; d_gene: .; abundance: .; CDR3nt: TGTGCCAGCAGTGCACTTCTAAGGGGGAATGAGCAGTTCTTC; CDR3aa: CASSALLRGNEQFF
v_gene: TRBV4-1; j_gene: TRBJ1-1; d_gene: TRBD1; abundance: few; CDR3nt: TGCGCCAGCAGCCAGGGGACAGTCATGAACACTGAAGCTTTCTTT; CDR3aa: CASSQGTVMNTEAFF
v_gene: TRBV19; j_gene: TRBJ1-4; d_gene: TRBD1; abundance: .; CDR3nt: TGTGCCAGTAGTCCCCGGGACAGTGAAAAACTGTTTTTT; CDR3aa: CASSPRDSEKLFF
v_gene: TRBV7-2; j_gene: TRBJ2-7; d_gene: .; abundance: few; CDR3nt: TGTGCCAGCAGCTTAGCTGGGGCCCACGAGCAGTACTTC; CDR3aa: CASSLAGAHEQYF
v_gene: TRBV4-1; j_gene: TRBJ1-2; d_gene: TRBD1; abundance: .; CDR3nt: TGCGCCAGCAGCCGTCAATTCCGGGACAGGGGAACTAACTATGGCTACACCTTC; CDR3aa: CASSRQFRDRGTNYGYTF
v_gene: TRBV6-4; j_gene: TRBJ2-3; d_gene: .; abundance: few; CDR3nt: TGTGCCAGTTCCAGGGGCGGAGGCACAGATACGCAGTATTTT; CDR3aa: CASSRGGGTDTQYF
v_gene: TRBV2; j_gene: TRBJ1-1; d_gene: TRBD1; abundance: few; CDR3nt: TGTGCCAGCCAGTTCGACAGGGCGGTACCAGCTTTCTTT; CDR3aa: CASQFDRAVPAFF
v_gene: TRBV30; j_gene: TRBJ2-3; d_gene: .; abundance: few; CDR3nt: TGTGCCTGGAGCGCCACTCTGGAGGGCACAGATACGCAGTATTTT; CDR3aa: CAWSATLEGTDTQYF
v_gene: TRBV10-3; j_gene: TRBJ1-1; d_gene: .; abundance: few; CDR3nt: TGTGCCATCAGGGCGGAGGGGAACACTGAAGCTTTCTTT; CDR3aa: CAIRAEGNTEAFF
v_gene: TRBV19; j_gene: TRBJ2-7; d_gene: TRBD2; abundance: few; CDR3nt: TGTGCCAGTAGCGGTAGACTAGCGGGACGCAACGAGCAGTACTTC; CDR3aa: CASSGRLAGRNEQYF
v_gene: TRBV9; j_gene: TRBJ1-2; d_gene: .; abundance: .; CDR3nt: TGTGCCAGCAGCGTAGAGGTGAGAGGTATCTATGGCTACACCTTC; CDR3aa: CASSVEVRGIYGYTF
v_gene: TRBV7-8; j_gene: TRBJ1-4; d_gene: .; abundance: .; CDR3nt: TGTGCCAGCAGCTCCGGGGGTGAAAAACTGTTTTTT; CDR3aa: CASSSGGEKLFF
v_gene: TRBV7-8; j_gene: TRBJ2-7; d_gene: TRBD1; abundance: .; CDR3nt: TGTGCCAGCAGCCAACCGGGACAGGGATCCTACGAGCAGTACTTC; CDR3aa: CASSQPGQGSYEQYF
v_gene: TRBV4-1; j_gene: TRBJ1-1; d_gene: .; abundance: .; CDR3nt: TGCGCCAGCAGCCAAGATGGCGGATCCTCCCGAGGCACTGAAGCTTTCTTT; CDR3aa: CASSQDGGSSRGTEAFF
v_gene: TRBV11-3; j_gene: TRBJ2-1; d_gene: TRBD2; abundance: .; CDR3nt: TGTGCCAGCAGTTCCGGGACTAGCGGGCCTAGCTCCTACAATGAGCAGTTCTTC; CDR3aa: CASSSGTSGPSSYNEQFF
v_gene: TRBV9; j_gene: TRBJ2-7; d_gene: .; abundance: many; CDR3nt: TGTGCCAGCAGCGTAGCGGGACAAGGGATCTACGAGCAGTACTTC; CDR3aa: CASSVAGQGIYEQYF
v_gene: TRBV2; j_gene: TRBJ2-1; d_gene: TRBD2; abundance: few; CDR3nt: TGTGCCAGCAGTGAAAGGCTAGCGGGTGGGGGGGGTAGGCAGTTCTTC; CDR3aa: CASSERLAGGGGRQFF
v_gene: TRBV19; j_gene: TRBJ1-1; d_gene: .; abundance: .; CDR3nt: TGTGCCAGTAGTCTATCACAGGGAGTGAGGACTGAAGCTTTCTTT; CDR3aa: CASSLSQGVRTEAFF
v_gene: TRBV28; j_gene: TRBJ2-1; d_gene: .; abundance: many; CDR3nt: TGTGCCAGCAGTTGGAGACCCCATGAGCAGTTCTTC; CDR3aa: CASSWRPHEQFF
v_gene: TRBV7-2; j_gene: TRBJ1-4; d_gene: .; abundance: few; CDR3nt: TGTGCCAGCAGCCCTAAGGCGGCGGGACTTAATGAAAAACTGTTTTTT; CDR3aa: CASSPKAAGLNEKLFF
v_gene: TRBV27; j_gene: TRBJ2-3; d_gene: TRBD2; abundance: .; CDR3nt: TGTGCCAGCAGTTTACTTGGGGATAGCGGGAGGGGTAGGGATACGCAGTATTTT; CDR3aa: CASSLLGDSGRGRDTQYF
v_gene: TRBV19; j_gene: TRBJ2-2; d_gene: TRBD2; abundance: .; CDR3nt: TGTGCCAGTAGTATGGGCGGGAGGGCCGCCGGGGAGCTGTTTTTT; CDR3aa: CASSMGGRAAGELFF
v_gene: TRBV30; j_gene: TRBJ2-2; d_gene: TRBD2; abundance: few; CDR3nt: TGTGCCTGGAGAGCGGGAGAACGACTGGGCACCGGGGAGCTGTTTTTT; CDR3aa: CAWRAGERLGTGELFF
v_gene: TRBV4-1; j_gene: TRBJ2-1; d_gene: TRBD2; abundance: .; CDR3nt: TGCGCCAGCAGCCTCATTAGCGGGAGCGGCAATGAGCAGTTCTTC; CDR3aa: CASSLISGSGNEQFF
v_gene: TRBV6-6; j_gene: TRBJ1-4; d_gene: TRBD1; abundance: few; CDR3nt: TGTGCCAGCACCGACGACAGGGTGGGTGAAAAACTGTTTTTT; CDR3aa: CASTDDRVGEKLFF
v_gene: TRBV5-6; j_gene: TRBJ2-7; d_gene: TRBD2; abundance: .; CDR3nt: TGTGCCAGCAGCAGAGGACTAGCGGGCAACTCCTACGAGCAGTACTTC; CDR3aa: CASSRGLAGNSYEQYF
v_gene: TRBV7-2; j_gene: TRBJ1-4; d_gene: TRBD1; abundance: .; CDR3nt: TGTGCCAGCGCTTCGAACAGGGGGCGGGAAAAACTGTTTTTT; CDR3aa: CASASNRGREKLFF
v_gene: TRBV19; j_gene: TRBJ1-1; d_gene: TRBD1; abundance: few; CDR3nt: TGTGCCAGTAGTATACAGGGGGACACTGAAGCTTTCTTT; CDR3aa: CASSIQGDTEAFF
v_gene: TRBV18; j_gene: TRBJ2-2; d_gene: TRBD2; abundance: .; CDR3nt: TGTGCCAGCTCACCATTGGCTAGCGGGAGATCCGGGGAGCTGTTTTTT; CDR3aa: CASSPLASGRSGELFF
v_gene: TRBV9; j_gene: TRBJ1-5; d_gene: .; abundance: .; CDR3nt: TGTGCCAGCAGCGTAGGCCCCGGCCGGGATCAGCCCCAGCATTTT; CDR3aa: CASSVGPGRDQPQHF
v_gene: TRBV5-4; j_gene: TRBJ1-5; d_gene: .; abundance: .; CDR3nt: TGTGCCAGCAGCTTGGCTGGGGCCAGCTCCGAGCCCCAGCATTTT; CDR3aa: CASSLAGASSEPQHF
v_gene: TRBV6-5; j_gene: TRBJ1-3; d_gene: .; abundance: few; CDR3nt: TGTGCCAGCAGCTTTACAGGTTCCGGAAACACCATATATTTT; CDR3aa: CASSFTGSGNTIYF
v_gene: TRBV5-6; j_gene: TRBJ2-7; d_gene: .; abundance: few; CDR3nt: TGTGCCAGCAGACAGTACGACGAGCAGTACTTC; CDR3aa: CASRQYDEQYF
v_gene: TRBV6-1; j_gene: TRBJ2-3; d_gene: TRBD2; abundance: many; CDR3nt: TGTGCCAGCAGTGTGTCTAGCGGGGGCACAGATACGCAGTATTTT; CDR3aa: CASSVSSGGTDTQYF
v_gene: TRBV10-3; j_gene: TRBJ2-1; d_gene: .; abundance: .; CDR3nt: TGTGCCATCTCCCTTAGGGGGAGTGGCAATGAGCAGTTCTTC; CDR3aa: CAISLRGSGNEQFF
v_gene: TRBV5-1; j_gene: TRBJ1-4; d_gene: TRBD1; abundance: few; CDR3nt: TGCGCCAGCAGCTTGCAGGGACAGGGGTATGAAAAACTGTTTTTT; CDR3aa: CASSLQGQGYEKLFF
v_gene: TRBV30; j_gene: TRBJ2-2; d_gene: .; abundance: few; CDR3nt: TGTGCCTGGAGTGTGCGCAGGGATAGGAACACCGGGGAGCTGTTTTTT; CDR3aa: CAWSVRRDRNTGELFF
v_gene: TRBV10-1; j_gene: TRBJ2-1; d_gene: .; abundance: few; CDR3nt: TGCGCCAGCAGTGTTCCTGCGGGAGAGCAGTTCTTC; CDR3aa: CASSVPAGEQFF
v_gene: TRBV7-6; j_gene: TRBJ1-1; d_gene: .; abundance: few; CDR3nt: TGTGCCAGCAGCTTATTAGGTGCAGAGGGGGCTGAAGCTTTCTTT; CDR3aa: CASSLLGAEGAEAFF
v_gene: TRBV28; j_gene: TRBJ2-1; d_gene: TRBD2; abundance: .; CDR3nt: TGTGCCAGCAGTTCCCTAGCGGGAGTAAATGAGCAGTTCTTC; CDR3aa: CASSSLAGVNEQFF
v_gene: TRBV7-9; j_gene: TRBJ1-2; d_gene: TRBD1; abundance: few; CDR3nt: TGTGCCAGCAGCTTCGGGACAGGGGGGAACTATGGCTACACCTTC; CDR3aa: CASSFGTGGNYGYTF